These 21 T cell receptor beta chains share one sample of origin, sequenced in a study of blood T cell repertoires in COVID-19. Clones were read by immunoSEQ multiplex PCR, and TCRdb kept only the in-frame ones, dropping some. In the table there are about 410,000 clones, about 90% of which are singletons. Source material: PBMCs or T cells enriched from blood (not recorded which). Receptors originate from a man younger than 30 who had recovered from COVID-19.

V is TRBV18 and J is TRBJ1-3, with D perhaps matching TRBD1 (6 bases). V lost 6 bases and J 8 bases, leaving 11 bases between the germline ends. Germline CDR1 KGHSH, CDR2 LQKENI. CDR3 length: 12 amino acids. The DNA for the CDR3 is TGTGCCAGCTCTAAGACAGGCGACACCATATATTTT. This translates into CASSKTGDTIYF.

The V call is TRBV6-8, the J call TRBJ1-5; no reliable D call. There are 15 residues in the CDR3. Looked up from germline, CDR1 is MNHGY and CDR2 is SAAAGT. V dropped 5 bases and J dropped 4 bases, with 15 bases sitting between them. Here the CDR3 reads CASSPSWTENQPQHF. The DNA for the CDR3 is TGTGCCAGCAGTCCCTCCTGGACTGAAAATCAGCCCCAGCATTTT.

This rearrangement joins TRBV30 to TRBJ1-6, with 8 bases that match TRBD1. Unmatched junction bases numbered 14, after V lost 2 bases and J lost 8 bases. CDR1 and CDR2 (germline): GTSNPN, SVGIG (reference sequence). This CDR3 comprises 17 residues. The CDR3 sequence: CAWSRQGALMLDSPLHF. As DNA, the CDR3 is TGTGCCTGGAGTAGGCAGGGGGCCTTAATGTTGGATTCACCCCTCCACTTT.

V is TRBV4-1 and J is TRBJ1-3, with 8 bases that match TRBD1. With V trimmed by 7 bases and J by 5 bases, 16 bases remained unmatched. Germline assignment: CDR1 MGHRA and CDR2 YSYEKL. CDR3 length: 17 amino acids. CDR3 bases: TGCGCCAGCACCCCGGGGACAGGCCCTTGGGAAAGAAACACCATATATTTT. Encoded protein: CASTPGTGPWERNTIYF.

The J gene is TRBJ1-2, the V gene TRBV28; 9 positions match TRBD1. The ends lost 2 bases at V and 7 bases at J; junction bases unmatched: 8. Looked up from germline, CDR1 is MDHEN and CDR2 is SYDVKM. The CDR3 is made up of 15 amino acids. CDR3 coding DNA: TGTGCCAGCAGTTTAACAGGGGGCTCCCCAGGTGGCTACACCTTC. It codes for CASSLTGGSPGGYTF.

The J gene is TRBJ2-7, the V gene TRBV5-1; 7 bases fit TRBD1. V dropped 1 base and J dropped 0; count of bases not matched to a gene: 7. This CDR3 contains 16 residues. Per the germline V gene, CDR1 is SGHRS and CDR2 is YFSETQ. The CDR3 loop reads CASSLSTGSPSYEQYF. In nucleotides, the CDR3 is TGCGCCAGCAGCTTGTCGACAGGGAGCCCCTCCTACGAGCAGTACTTC.

V usage is TRBV28 and J usage is TRBJ2-1; 10 bases agree with TRBD2. This CDR3 region has 16 residues. Germline CDR1 and CDR2: MDHEN and SYDVKM. The CDR3 sequence is CVTRGLKLAGVNEQFF. CDR3 DNA: TGTGTAACCAGGGGCTTGAAGCTAGCGGGAGTGAATGAGCAGTTCTTC.

This chain uses TRBV2 with TRBJ1-3, with D tentatively TRBD1 (5 bases). The V end lost 2 bases, the J end lost 0 bases, and 8 bases lay between the germline ends. Germline values: CDR1 SNHLY, CDR2 FYNNEI. This CDR3 comprises 15 residues. This CDR3 is CASSEQGGSGNTIYF. CDR3 nucleotides: TGTGCCAGCAGTGAACAGGGAGGCTCTGGAAACACCATATATTTT.

CDR3 coding DNA: TGTGCCAGCCGATTGGGGCCTGGGGCCAACGTCCTGACTTTC. Protein product: CASRLGPGANVLTF. The V gene is TRBV2, the J gene TRBJ2-6; a possible D gene is TRBD1 (5 bases). Germline CDR1 SNHLY, CDR2 FYNNEI. The germline V and J ends were trimmed by 8 bases and 2 bases, with 10 bases remaining between them. The length of the CDR3 is 14 residues.

The chain uses TRBV7-9 and TRBJ1-1, with D possibly being TRBD1 (6 bases). The CDR3 is 14 residues long. Trimming removed 1 base at V and 4 bases at J, with 10 bases between. Germline CDR1 reads SEHNR; CDR2 reads FQNEAQ (reference sequence). The CDR3, as DNA: TGTGCCAGCAGCTTAGTGGGGGCCGGCACTGAAGCTTTCTTT. Amino acid sequence: CASSLVGAGTEAFF. Full variable domain (rest looked up from reference TRBV7-9 and TRBJ1-1): DTGVSQNPRHKITKRGQNVTFRCDPISEHNRLYWYRQTLGQGPEFLTYFQNEAQLEKSRLLSDRFSAERPKGSFSTLEIQRTEQGDSAMYLCASSLVGAGTEAFFGQGTRLTVV.

The chain couples TRBV3-1 (or the pseudogene TRBV3-2) to TRBJ2-5; TRBD2 might be the D (6 bases). The CDR3 is 13 amino acids. From germline, CDR1 is LGHDT and CDR2 YNNKEL (reference sequence). Trimming cost V 5 bases and J 4 bases, with 11 bases left between them. CDR3 bases: TGTGCCAGCAGCTCCGGGGACTCAGAGACCCAGTACTTC. Translating gives CASSSGDSETQYF.

J is TRBJ1-3 and V is TRBV28; TRBD1 matches at 9 bases. CDR1 is MDHEN and CDR2 is SYDVKM in the germline V gene. The CDR3 consists of 16 residues. V lost 4 bases, J lost 3 bases, and 7 bases stayed unmatched. The CDR3 sequence is CASSSQDRGGGNTIYF. CDR3 DNA sequence: TGTGCCAGCAGTTCTCAGGACAGGGGCGGTGGAAACACCATATATTTT.

The CDR3 DNA is TGTGCCAGCAATAATAGACAGGGGGCATACACTGAAGCTTTCTTT. Its protein is CASNNRQGAYTEAFF. V usage is TRBV6-5 and J usage is TRBJ1-1; 10 bases fit TRBD1. In germline, CDR1 is MNHEY, CDR2 SVGAGI. The junction had 8 bases not matched to a gene; V was cut back by 7 bases and J by 3 bases. The CDR3 is 15 amino acids.

This chain links TRBV3-1 (or the pseudogene TRBV3-2) with TRBJ2-1; the match to TRBD1 covers 9 bases. After removal of 1 base from V and 9 bases from J, the junction contained 10 bases not matched to a gene. This CDR3 has 16 amino acids. Germline V gene sequence: CDR1 LGHDT, CDR2 YNNKEL (reference sequence). CDR3 bases: TGTGCCAGCAGCCAAGCTGACAGGGGGGCGGCCGCTGAGCAGTTCTTC. This gives the protein CASSQADRGAAAEQFF.

The chain uses TRBV19 and TRBJ2-7; 7 bases match TRBD1. The CDR3 consists of 12 residues. CDR1 is LNHDA and CDR2 is SQIVND in the germline V gene (reference sequence). The V segment lost 5 bases and the J segment 6 bases; nucleotides outside the gene matches: 4. The chain's CDR3 is CASSDRVGEQYF. For the CDR3, the DNA is TGTGCCAGTAGTGACAGGGTTGGCGAGCAGTACTTC.

The chain's CDR3 is CASSSDRVITDTQYF. The CDR3 region has the DNA TGTGCCAGCAGCTCCGACAGGGTCATCACAGATACGCAGTATTTT. The rearrangement links TRBV11-3 to TRBJ2-3; 7 nucleotides align to TRBD1. The CDR3 contains 15 residues. Germline loops: CDR1 SGHNT, CDR2 YENEEA. After removal of 4 bases from V and 2 bases from J, the junction contained 6 bases not matched to a gene. The full variable domain, its missing parts supplied by reference TRBV11-3 and TRBJ2-3, is EAGVVQSPRYKIIEKKQPVAFWCNPISGHNTLYWYLQNLGQGPELLIRYENEEAVDDSQLPKDRFSAERLKGVDSTLKIQPAELGDSAVYLCASSSDRVITDTQYFGPGTRLTVL.

The genes are TRBV7-9 and TRBJ1-2; D not certain. The V end lost 6 bases, the J end lost 0 bases, and 11 bases lay between the germline ends. Germline CDR1 reads SEHNR; CDR2 reads FQNEAQ (reference sequence). CDR3 length equals 14 residues. Here the CDR3 reads CASRTSGSNYGYTF. The DNA of the CDR3 is TGTGCCAGCAGGACCTCGGGTTCTAACTATGGCTACACCTTC.

This clone was detected many times. The J gene is TRBJ2-3, the V gene TRBV6-5; maybe TRBD2 (5 bases). V was pared by 6 bases and J by 4 bases, with 14 bases between. Germline V gene sequence: CDR1 MNHEY, CDR2 SVGAGI. The length of the CDR3 is 14 residues. CDR3 sequence: CASSFTSRADTQYF. CDR3 DNA: TGTGCCAGCAGCTTCACTAGTAGAGCAGATACGCAGTATTTT.

The chain is built from TRBV5-1 and TRBJ2-7; D perhaps matches TRBD2 (5 bases). The CDR3 length is 16 residues. With 0 bases removed from V and 0 bases from J, the gap between germline ends came to 13 bases. The V gene's germline CDR1 is SGHRS and CDR2 YFSETQ. The CDR3 DNA sequence: TGCGCCAGCAGCTTGGTTGGGCGCGGGTCCTCCTACGAGCAGTACTTC. This gives the protein CASSLVGRGSSYEQYF.

The sample holds one count of this clone. The genes are TRBV2 and TRBJ2-7, with 12 nucleotides matching TRBD2. Germline-derived CDR1 and CDR2 are SNHLY and FYNNEI. V gave up 7 bases and J gave up 5 bases; unmatched junction bases: 3. CDR3 length equals 13 residues. The CDR3 bases are TGTGCCAGCAACGGACTAGCGGGAAACGAGCAGTACTTC. Translated, it gives CASNGLAGNEQYF.

V is TRBV7-9 and J is TRBJ2-7; 10 bases match TRBD2. With 4 bases clipped from V and 2 bases from J, the junction kept 8 bases outside the gene matches. Germline V gene lookup returns CDR1 SEHNR and CDR2 FQNEAQ (reference sequence). The CDR3 covers 16 residues. CDR3 sequence: CASSSLLAGEPYEQYF. The CDR3, as DNA: TGTGCCAGCAGCTCGCTCCTAGCGGGAGAGCCCTACGAGCAGTACTTC.